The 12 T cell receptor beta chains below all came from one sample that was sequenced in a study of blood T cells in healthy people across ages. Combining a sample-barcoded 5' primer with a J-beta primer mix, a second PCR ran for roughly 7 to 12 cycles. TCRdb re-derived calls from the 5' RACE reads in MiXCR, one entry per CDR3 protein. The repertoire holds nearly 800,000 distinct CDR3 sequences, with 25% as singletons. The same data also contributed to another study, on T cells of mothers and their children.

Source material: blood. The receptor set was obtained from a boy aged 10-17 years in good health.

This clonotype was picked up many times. The CDR3 sequence: CASSQRQGYEQYF. CDR3 DNA sequence: TGCGCCAGCAGCCAACGGCAGGGCTACGAGCAGTACTTC. The chain joins TRBV4-3 to TRBJ2-7, with a weak D call TRBD1 (5 bases). V was pared by 2 bases and J by 3 bases, with 8 bases between. CDR3 length: 13 amino acids. Germline loops: CDR1 LGHNA, CDR2 YSLEER.

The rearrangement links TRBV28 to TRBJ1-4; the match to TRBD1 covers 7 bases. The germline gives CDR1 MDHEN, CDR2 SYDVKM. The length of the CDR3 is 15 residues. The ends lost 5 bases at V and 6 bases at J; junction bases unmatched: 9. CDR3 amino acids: CASSLTGIKDEKLFF. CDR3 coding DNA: TGTGCCAGCAGTCTGACAGGGATTAAAGATGAAAAACTGTTTTTT.

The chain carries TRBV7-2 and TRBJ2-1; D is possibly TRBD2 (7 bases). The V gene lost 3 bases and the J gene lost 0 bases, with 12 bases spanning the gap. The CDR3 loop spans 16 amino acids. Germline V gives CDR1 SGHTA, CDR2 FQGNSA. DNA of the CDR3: TGTGCCAGCAGCTTCGAGGGGGGGAGCTCCTACAATGAGCAGTTCTTC. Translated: CASSFEGGSSYNEQFF.

CDR3 amino acids: CATSRVAGARSTGELFF. The CDR3 DNA sequence: TGTGCCACCAGCAGAGTGGCGGGGGCGCGGAGCACCGGGGAGCTGTTTTTT. The rearrangement uses TRBV15 and TRBJ2-2, with a weak D call TRBD2 (7 bases). V shed 1 base and J shed 4 bases, with 16 bases lying between them. The length of the CDR3 is 17 residues. Germline CDR1 and CDR2: LNHNV and YYDKDF (reference sequence).

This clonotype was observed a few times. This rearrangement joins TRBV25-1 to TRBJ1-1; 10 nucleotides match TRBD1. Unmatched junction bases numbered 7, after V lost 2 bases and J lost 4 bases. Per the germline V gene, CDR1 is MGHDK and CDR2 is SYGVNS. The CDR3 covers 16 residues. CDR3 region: CASSESPGTGATEAFF. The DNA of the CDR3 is TGTGCCAGCAGTGAAAGCCCCGGGACAGGGGCCACTGAAGCTTTCTTT.

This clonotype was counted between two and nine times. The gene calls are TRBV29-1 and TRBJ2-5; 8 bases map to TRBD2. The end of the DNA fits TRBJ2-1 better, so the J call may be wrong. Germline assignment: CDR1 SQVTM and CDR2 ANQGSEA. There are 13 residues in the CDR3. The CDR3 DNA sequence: TGCAGCGTTGGCCCAGCGGGAGAGTCAGAGCAGTTCTTC. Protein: CSVGPAGESEQFF.

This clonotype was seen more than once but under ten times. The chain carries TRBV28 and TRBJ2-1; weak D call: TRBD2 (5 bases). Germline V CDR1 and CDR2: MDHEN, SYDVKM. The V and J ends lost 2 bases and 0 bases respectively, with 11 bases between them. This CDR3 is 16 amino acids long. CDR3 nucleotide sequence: TGTGCCAGCAGTTTACCTTTTGGGAGCTCCTACAATGAGCAGTTCTTC. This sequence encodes CASSLPFGSSYNEQFF.

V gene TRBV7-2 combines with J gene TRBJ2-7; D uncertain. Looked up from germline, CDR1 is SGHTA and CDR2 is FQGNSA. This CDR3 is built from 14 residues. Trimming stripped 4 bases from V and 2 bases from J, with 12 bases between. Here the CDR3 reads CASSSPLGPYEQYF. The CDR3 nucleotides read TGTGCCAGCAGCTCGCCACTGGGTCCCTACGAGCAGTACTTC.

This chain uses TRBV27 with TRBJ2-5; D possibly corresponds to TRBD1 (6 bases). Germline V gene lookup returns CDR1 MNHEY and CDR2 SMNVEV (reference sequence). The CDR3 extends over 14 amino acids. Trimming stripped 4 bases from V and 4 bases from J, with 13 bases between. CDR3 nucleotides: TGTGCCAGCAGTTCCTCGGACAGCTTAGAGACCCAGTACTTC. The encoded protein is CASSSSDSLETQYF.

CDR3 DNA: TGCGCCAGCAGCCTCCGACAGGGACTGAACACTGAAGCTTTCTTT. The encoded protein is CASSLRQGLNTEAFF. The V gene is TRBV5-1, the J gene TRBJ1-1; 7 nucleotides agree with TRBD1. The ends lost 4 bases at V and 0 bases at J; junction bases unmatched: 6. Germline V CDR1 and CDR2: SGHRS, YFSETQ. CDR3 length: 15 residues.

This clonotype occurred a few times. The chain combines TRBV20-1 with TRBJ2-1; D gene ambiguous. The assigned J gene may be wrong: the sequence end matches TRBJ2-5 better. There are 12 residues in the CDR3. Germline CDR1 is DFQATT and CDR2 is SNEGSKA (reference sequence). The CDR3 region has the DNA TGCAGTGCCCCGACGAGAGAAGAGACCCAGTACTTC. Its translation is CSAPTREETQYF.

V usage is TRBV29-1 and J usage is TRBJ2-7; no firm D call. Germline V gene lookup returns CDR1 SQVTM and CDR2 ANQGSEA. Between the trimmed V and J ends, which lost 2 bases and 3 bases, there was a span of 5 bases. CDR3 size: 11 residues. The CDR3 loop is CSVEQYYEQYF. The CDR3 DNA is TGCAGCGTTGAACAGTACTACGAGCAGTACTTC.